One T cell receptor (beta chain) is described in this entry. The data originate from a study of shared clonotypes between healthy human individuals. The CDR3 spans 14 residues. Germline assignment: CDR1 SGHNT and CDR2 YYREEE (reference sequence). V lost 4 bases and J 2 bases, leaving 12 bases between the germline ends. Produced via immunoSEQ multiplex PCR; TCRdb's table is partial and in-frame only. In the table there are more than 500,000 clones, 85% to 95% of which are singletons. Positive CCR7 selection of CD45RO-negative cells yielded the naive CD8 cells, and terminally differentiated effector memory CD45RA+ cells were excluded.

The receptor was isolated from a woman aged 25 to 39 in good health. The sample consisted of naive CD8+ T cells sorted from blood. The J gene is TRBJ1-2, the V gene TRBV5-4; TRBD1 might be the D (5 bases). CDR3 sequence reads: CASSPRQKNYGYTF. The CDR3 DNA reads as TGTGCCAGCAGCCCCCGACAGAAAAACTATGGCTACACCTTC. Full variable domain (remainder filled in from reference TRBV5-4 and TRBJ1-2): ETGVTQSPTHLIKTRGQQVTLRCSSQSGHNTVSWYQQALGQGPQFIFQYYREEENGRGNFPPRFSGLQFPNYSSELNVNALELDDSALYLCASSPRQKNYGYTFGSGTRLTVV.